This is a list of T cell receptor beta chains from one sample in a study of cytomegalovirus exposure and HLA in healthy donors. Assay used: immunoSEQ multiplex PCR; TCRdb lists only in-frame clones, some missing. The sample lists more than 50,000 clones; 77% were seen once. The sequenced material came from PBMCs. These receptor sequences come from a female donor in good health and CMV-seronegative. CDR3s include the opening cysteine and the closing phenylalanine or tryptophan. The D gene is left open where the match is weak. Clone size is given for some rows only: seen once, a few or many times, or a class if the clone is expanded.

J gene	clone size	V gene	D gene	CDR3 DNA	CDR3 protein
TRBJ2-7	.	TRBV10-3	TRBD1	TGTGCCATCAGGCAACAGGGGTTCTACGAGCAGTACTTC	CAIRQQGFYEQYF
TRBJ1-5	once	TRBV27	.	TGTGCCAGCAGTTTATTTTCCTTTAGCAATCAGCCCCAGCATTTT	CASSLFSFSNQPQHF
TRBJ1-4	.	TRBV11-1	TRBD1	TGTGCCAGCAGCTTAGCGGGACAGGGGAATGAAAAACTGTTTTTT	CASSLAGQGNEKLFF
TRBJ2-4	.	TRBV6-1	TRBD1	TGTGCCAGCAGTTTGGACAGGGCCAAAAACATTCAGTACTTC	CASSLDRAKNIQYF
TRBJ2-7	.	TRBV28	TRBD1	TGTGCCAGCAGTGGGGGAGGACAGGGGGCGGGGGAGGAGCAGTACTTC	CASSGGGQGAGEEQYF
TRBJ2-7	once	TRBV11-3	TRBD2	TGTGCCAGCAGCTTAGGGGGGACTAGCGGTCCCTACGAGCAGTACTTC	CASSLGGTSGPYEQYF
TRBJ1-5	.	TRBV19	.	TGTGCCAGTAGTCAAGACCGCAGCGTAAATCAGCCCCAGCATTTT	CASSQDRSVNQPQHF
TRBJ1-2	.	TRBV6-6	TRBD1	TGTGCCAGCAGTGAGACAGGGGGAGGTTATGGCTACACCTTC	CASSETGGGYGYTF
TRBJ1-5	few	TRBV6-6	.	TGTGCCAGCAGTTCCCCTTCCGTACAGCCCCAGCATTTT	CASSSPSVQPQHF
TRBJ2-7	.	TRBV9	TRBD1	TGTGCCAGCAGCGTAGGGGCAGGGGGCGAGACGCTATACGAGCAGTACTTC	CASSVGAGGETLYEQYF
TRBJ2-2	.	TRBV5-1	TRBD2	TGCGCCAGCAGCTTTTACGGGTGGGGACTAGCCGACACCGGGGAGCTGTTTTTT	CASSFYGWGLADTGELFF
TRBJ2-5	few	TRBV9	.	TGTGCCAGCAGCGGCACAGGGTCCCAGTACTTC	CASSGTGSQYF
TRBJ2-5	.	TRBV9	.	TGTGCCAGCAGCGTTGGGCCCGGAGGGGTCGGGGAGACCCAGTACTTC	CASSVGPGGVGETQYF
TRBJ2-7	.	TRBV15	TRBD1	TGTGCCACCAGCTTGGACAGGGGTAGGTACGAGCAGTACTTC	CATSLDRGRYEQYF
TRBJ1-5	.	TRBV19	.	TGTGCCAGTAGTATAGCGGGCAATCAGCCCCAGCATTTT	CASSIAGNQPQHF
TRBJ1-2	once	TRBV10-3	TRBD1	TGTGCCATCAATCCGGGACAGGGGGCTCCCAACTATGGCTACACCTTC	CAINPGQGAPNYGYTF
TRBJ1-1	once	TRBV4-3	.	TGCGCCAGCAGCCAAGTTATGGGGGGGACTGAAGCTTTCTTT	CASSQVMGGTEAFF
TRBJ2-3	.	TRBV9	TRBD2	TGTGCCAGCAGCCTCAACGGACTAGCGGGGGGCGATACGCAGTATTTT	CASSLNGLAGGDTQYF
TRBJ2-5	.	TRBV7-8	.	TGTGCCAGCAGCACGGGACTTACGGAGACCCAGTACTTC	CASSTGLTETQYF
TRBJ2-3	.	TRBV6-1	TRBD1	TGTGCCAGCACAGGACAGGTCGAAGATACGCAGTATTTT	CASTGQVEDTQYF
TRBJ2-5	.	TRBV7-9	.	TGTGCCAGCAGTTTAGGGCAGGGACAAGAGACCCAGTACTTC	CASSLGQGQETQYF
TRBJ2-7	.	TRBV19	.	TGTGCCAGTAGTACGGAGGGCTCCTACGAGCAGTACTTC	CASSTEGSYEQYF
TRBJ2-2	few	TRBV27	TRBD2	TGTGCCAGCCTACACCGGGGGGGCGATCGCACCGGGGAGCTGTTTTTT	CASLHRGGDRTGELFF
TRBJ2-7	.	TRBV7-9	.	TGTGCCAGCAGCTTGCGGGGCTACGAGCAGTACTTC	CASSLRGYEQYF
TRBJ2-7	.	TRBV7-3	.	TGTGCCAGCAGGTACATAGCGGATAGCTCCTACGAGCAGTACTTC	CASRYIADSSYEQYF
TRBJ2-3	.	TRBV7-9	.	TGTGCCAGCAGCTTCGGACAAGATACGCAGTATTTT	CASSFGQDTQYF
TRBJ1-6	.	TRBV28	.	TGTGCCAGCAGACCTCGGCGGGCACCCGGGAATTCACCCCTCCACTTT	CASRPRRAPGNSPLHF
TRBJ2-1	.	TRBV6-6	TRBD2	TGTGCCAGCAGACCCGGGACTAGTCAGGCGGAGCAGTTCTTC	CASRPGTSQAEQFF
TRBJ2-5	once	TRBV28	.	TGTGCCAGCAGTTCGGGGACTTCCCTGGAGACCCAGTACTTC	CASSSGTSLETQYF
TRBJ2-3	.	TRBV6-1	TRBD2	TGTGCCAGCAGTGAAGGGGAGGGAGCGACAGATACGCAGTATTTT	CASSEGEGATDTQYF
TRBJ1-2	.	TRBV19	TRBD1	TGTGCCAGTAATACCCGGGACAGGGTCGGCTACACCTTC	CASNTRDRVGYTF
TRBJ1-1	.	TRBV5-1	.	TGCGCCAGCAGCCCTCTCGGTAACACTGAAGCTTTCTTT	CASSPLGNTEAFF
TRBJ2-7	.	TRBV18	TRBD1	TGTGCCAGCTCACCAGTAGAGGGGGCCGTCTCCTACGAGCAGTACTTC	CASSPVEGAVSYEQYF
TRBJ2-7	few	TRBV7-6	.	TGTGCCAGCAGCTCGTACGGGCAGGGCTACGAGCAGTACTTC	CASSSYGQGYEQYF
TRBJ1-1	.	TRBV6-5	.	TGTGCCAGCGGAGACAGGAACACTGAAGCTTTCTTT	CASGDRNTEAFF
TRBJ2-5	.	TRBV2	TRBD2	TGTGCCAGCAGTGATCTAGTTAGCGGGAGGGTTGGGGAGACCCAGTACTTC	CASSDLVSGRVGETQYF
TRBJ2-7	.	TRBV4-3	TRBD1	TGCGCCAGCAGCCAAGAGGACAGGGGCGGGTACGAGCAGTACTTC	CASSQEDRGGYEQYF
TRBJ1-3	once	TRBV6-5	TRBD1	TGTGCCAGCAGTTCCGCGACAGGGTTCGTTCACACCATATATTTT	CASSSATGFVHTIYF
TRBJ2-6	.	TRBV7-8	.	TGTGCCAGCAGCTTAGTGGGGGGGCGGGGATCCGGGGCCAACGTCCTGACTTTC	CASSLVGGRGSGANVLTF
TRBJ2-7	.	TRBV6-6	.	TGTGCCAGCATACCGACAGGCTCCTACGAGCAGTACTTC	CASIPTGSYEQYF
TRBJ1-3	.	TRBV28	.	TGTGCCAGCACCCCGGACAGCTACTCTGGAAACACCATATATTTT	CASTPDSYSGNTIYF
TRBJ1-6	.	TRBV6-1	TRBD1	TGTGCCAGCAGTGAGTCGTTCCGGGACAGGCATTCACCCCTCCACTTT	CASSESFRDRHSPLHF
TRBJ1-4	.	TRBV19	.	TGTGCCAGTAGCAGGGCCTCTAATGAAAAACTGTTTTTT	CASSRASNEKLFF
TRBJ2-1	once	TRBV5-1	.	TGCGCCAGCGGATTGCTCGGACTGGCTTACAATGAGCAGTTCTTC	CASGLLGLAYNEQFF
TRBJ2-7	once	TRBV6-1	TRBD2	TGTGCCAGCAGTGAACCTGCGGGGGGGAGGCGCGAGCAGTACTTC	CASSEPAGGRREQYF